This record concerns one T cell receptor beta chain sequence. Its antigen is unidentified. The CDR3 length is 16 residues. V shed 0 bases and J 6 bases; nucleotides not matched to a gene: 8. The germline V gene has CDR1 LNHNV and CDR2 YYDKDF (reference sequence). The data are from a study of cytomegalovirus exposure and HLA in healthy donors. Regarding the study as a whole: According to an earlier analysis, most TCR beta V segments yielded productive rearrangements about 87% or about 30% of the time. A later analysis reportedly found that, within productive TCRs, an Asian-associated ancestry cluster had fewer N-insertions than the mean observed across the 666 donors. A missense DCLRE1C variant was associated with V- and J-gene trimming of TCR beta chains in a later analysis, and an independent cohort replicated the association. Later on, analysis showed that most CMV-associated TCR beta chains appeared to be HLA-restricted.

The PCR made use of 60 Vbeta and 13 Jbeta primers. Repertoires were generated with immunoSEQ multiplex PCR, while TCRdb's copy carries only in-frame clones and drops some. The sample table sets out about 160,000 clones. The chain joins TRBV15 to TRBJ1-5, with 7 bases aligning to TRBD1. The specimen sequenced was PBMCs. The receptor comes from a woman aged 55-69 years in good health and CMV-seronegative. The CDR3 nucleotides read TGTGCCACCAGCAGAGATCCGACAGGGCCTAGTCAGCCCCAGCATTTT. Amino acid sequence: CATSRDPTGPSQPQHF.